Following are 17 T cell receptor beta chains from one sample sequenced in a study of blood T cells in healthy people across ages. A sample-barcoded 5' primer and a J-beta primer mix were used in a second PCR of roughly 7 to 11 cycles. TCRdb re-called the 5' RACE reads with MiXCR, one entry per CDR3 protein. Of roughly 860,000 distinct CDR3 sequences detected, 62% appear once; the ten largest clones hold about a quarter. What was sequenced was blood. These receptors were taken from a man aged 25-40 years in good health.

This clonotype was counted a single time. V and J are TRBV4-3 and TRBJ1-1; D unclear. Trimming took off 1 base at V and 8 bases at J, with 17 bases between the two ends. The CDR3 has 15 residues. Germline V gene sequence: CDR1 LGHNA, CDR2 YSLEER. As DNA, the CDR3 is TGCGCCAGCAGCCAAGGGGGAGTAACTCTAGGGGAAGCTTTCTTT. Translation gives CASSQGGVTLGEAFF.

The chain joins TRBV21-1 to TRBJ2-4; the table's D call, TRBD1, has no DNA check behind it. The J call is uncertain, as TRBJ2-7 better fits the DNA end. TRBV21-1 is deemed a pseudogene. CDR3 size: 16 residues. Here the CDR3 reads CASSYRDAPSSYEQYF. The CDR3 bases are TGTGCCAGCAGCTACCGGGACGCACCGAGCTCCTACGAGCAGTACTTC.

The rearrangement links TRBV20-1 to TRBJ1-1; TRBD1 matches 10 bases. The CDR3 covers 14 residues. The V gene end was trimmed by 4 bases and the J gene end by 4 bases; junction bases not matched to a gene: 6. Germline-derived CDR1 and CDR2 are DFQATT and SNEGSKA (reference sequence). The CDR3 region has the DNA TGCAGTGCTAAGACAGGGGGCAGCGTCACTGAAGCTTTCTTT. Residues: CSAKTGGSVTEAFF.

The rearrangement uses TRBV27 and TRBJ1-2; D unclear. This CDR3 has 18 residues. The germline gives CDR1 MNHEY, CDR2 SMNVEV (reference sequence). V gave up 7 bases and J gave up 3 bases, with 27 bases separating them. As DNA, the CDR3 is TGTGCCAGCATGACGGGCGGTATGGTTCGGAGTCCAGACTATGGCTACACCTTC. Translating it yields CASMTGGMVRSPDYGYTF.

CDR3 nucleotides: TGTGCCAGCAGCGTAGTACATACCTACAATGAGCAGTTCTTC. Protein product: CASSVVHTYNEQFF. The chain uses TRBV9 and TRBJ2-1; no clear D gene. The germline V gene encodes CDR1 SGDLS and CDR2 YYNGEE. Trimming stripped 0 bases from V and 2 bases from J, with 6 bases between. CDR3 length: 14 residues.

The rearrangement links TRBV20-1 to TRBJ2-5; D remains unclear. Trimming stripped 0 bases from V and 5 bases from J, with 13 bases between. The germline CDR1 and CDR2 sequences are DFQATT and SNEGSKA (reference sequence). This CDR3 region has 14 residues. CDR3 DNA sequence: TGCAGTGCTAGAGATTACGAGTTCAGGGAGACCCAGTACTTC. This sequence encodes CSARDYEFRETQYF.

In this sample, this clonotype turned up a few times. The V gene is TRBV20-1, the J gene TRBJ2-7, with D possibly matching TRBD1 (6 bases). The CDR3 runs to 15 residues. The V end was cut by 1 base, the J end by 1 base, with 14 bases between. Germline V gives CDR1 DFQATT, CDR2 SNEGSKA (reference sequence). Here the CDR3 DNA reads TGCAGTGCTAGAGCTTACACAGGGACATCCTACGAGCAGTACTTC. Its protein is CSARAYTGTSYEQYF.

The rearrangement joins TRBV29-1 to TRBJ2-3; 14 positions agree with TRBD2. V lost 7 bases, J lost 2 bases, and 5 bases stayed unmatched. Germline CDR1 is SQVTM and CDR2 is ANQGSEA. The CDR3 has 15 residues. CDR3 DNA: TGCAGCGGGGTGGGACTAGCGGGGGCCACAGATACGCAGTATTTT. This translates into CSGVGLAGATDTQYF.

The V and J genes are TRBV20-1 and TRBJ2-5; 9 positions agree with TRBD2. The V and J ends lost 0 bases and 5 bases, in that order; junction bases with no gene match: 10. The CDR3 length is 16 residues. In germline, CDR1 is DFQATT, CDR2 SNEGSKA (reference sequence). The CDR3, as DNA: TGCAGTGCTAGAGATCGAGCTAGCGGGGCACGGGAGACCCAGTACTTC. Its translation: CSARDRASGARETQYF.

This chain links TRBV6-1 with TRBJ2-7; the match to TRBD2 covers 9 bases. V lost 4 bases to trimming and J lost 6 bases; unmatched junction nucleotides: 7. Per the germline V gene, CDR1 is MNHNS and CDR2 is SASEGT. The length of the CDR3 is 14 residues. This CDR3 is CASSVSGGPFEQYF. The CDR3 coding sequence is TGTGCCAGCAGTGTGAGCGGGGGGCCTTTCGAGCAGTACTTC.

This chain links TRBV12-3 or TRBV12-4 with TRBJ1-6; D may be TRBD1 (5 bases). This CDR3 spans 16 amino acids. Trimming removed 7 bases from V and 5 bases from J, with 18 bases in between. The CDR3 DNA is TGTGCCAGCACCCCCGGCGAGGGGACGGATAATTCACCCCTCCACTTT. Translation: CASTPGEGTDNSPLHF.

The chain combines TRBV6-4 with TRBJ2-1, with TRBD2 matching 10 bases. The CDR3 runs to 15 residues. V shed 5 bases and J 7 bases; nucleotides not matched to a gene: 8. Per germline, CDR1 MRHNA and CDR2 SNTAGT. DNA of the CDR3: TGTGCCAGCAGTCGAAGCGGGGGGGCGAGAAATGAGCAGTTCTTC. Translation gives CASSRSGGARNEQFF.

This clonotype turned up a few times. This rearrangement joins TRBV20-1 to TRBJ2-3, with TRBD2 matching over 10 bases. V dropped 2 bases and J dropped 2; count of bases not matched to a gene: 7. Germline V gives CDR1 DFQATT, CDR2 SNEGSKA (reference sequence). CDR3 length: 16 amino acids. The CDR3 here is CSARSYLAGVTDTQYF. The CDR3 bases are TGCAGTGCTAGATCCTACCTAGCGGGGGTCACAGATACGCAGTATTTT.

The genes are TRBV10-3 and TRBJ2-7; 13 nucleotides match TRBD2. Gene TRBJ2-5 matches the end of the DNA better, so the J call may be wrong. CDR1 is ENHRY and CDR2 is SYGVKD in the germline V gene. The CDR3 totals 15 residues. CDR3 nucleotides: TGTGCCATCAGCCGACTAGCGGGGGGAGCAGAGACCCAGTACTTC. Protein product: CAISRLAGGAETQYF.

This clonotype was recorded a few times. V usage is TRBV15 and J usage is TRBJ2-7; 9 nucleotides agree with TRBD1. V shed 2 bases, J shed 4 bases, and the junction held 6 bases outside the gene matches. There are 15 residues in the CDR3. Germline V gene data show CDR1 as LNHNV and CDR2 as YYDKDF (reference sequence). CDR3: CATSRTGGSVYEQYF. The CDR3 DNA is TGTGCCACCAGCAGAACAGGGGGCAGTGTTTACGAGCAGTACTTC.

The chain employs TRBV20-1 and TRBJ2-3, with 10 bases identical to TRBD1. The CDR3 extends over 15 amino acids. After removal of 1 base from V and 1 base from J, the junction contained 2 bases not matched to a gene. Per germline, CDR1 DFQATT and CDR2 SNEGSKA (reference sequence). CDR3 DNA sequence: TGCAGTGCTAGAGGACAGGGGGCAGGCACAGATACGCAGTATTTT. This sequence encodes CSARGQGAGTDTQYF.

The chain couples TRBV29-1 to TRBJ2-5, with D possibly matching TRBD2 (7 bases). The germline V gene encodes CDR1 SQVTM and CDR2 ANQGSEA. This CDR3 region has 13 residues. V was shortened by 7 bases and J by 5 bases, with 17 bases between the two germline ends. The CDR3 protein is CSAHGGGHETQYF. In nucleotides, the CDR3 is TGCAGCGCCCATGGGGGGGGGCACGAGACCCAGTACTTC.